This T cell receptor beta chain came from a study of molecular identifiers for immune sequencing clone quantification. Background on the study: In replicates, RNA from roughly 21,000 or 96,000 naive CD8 cells was divided five ways and four parts were sequenced.

Previously described methods with listed TCR primers produced the bulk TCR libraries. MiXCR, run by TCRdb on the PCR reads, gives a single entry per CDR3 protein. The profile shows about 320,000 distinct CDR3 sequences, roughly a quarter of them singletons. The V and J ends lost 1 base and 7 bases respectively, with 11 bases between them. Germline CDR1 reads SEHNR; CDR2 reads FQNEAQ (reference sequence). The CDR3 length is 15 residues. In this sample, this clonotype turned up a few times. The clonotype was recovered from a human donor in good health. Some libraries in this study had Jurkat cell RNA spiked in. The chain combines TRBV7-9 with TRBJ1-6; D is unresolved. The sequencing input was naive CD8+ T cells from blood, with Jurkat cell RNA spiked in. Subset: FACS-sorted CD8+CD4-CCR7+CD45RA+ naive T cells. The DNA for the CDR3 is TGTGCCAGCAGCTTAGGTTGGCGGGAGAATTCACCCCTCCACTTT. This codes for CASSLGWRENSPLHF.